This record covers a single T cell receptor beta chain. Its antigen is unknown. Trimming pared 4 bases from V and 0 bases from J, leaving 11 bases between. The length of the CDR3 is 15 residues. Germline V gene data show CDR1 as SGDLS and CDR2 as YYNGEE. This sample was included in a study of T cells in Graves' hyperthyroidism and ophthalmopathy. Whole-study findings and limits: A median roughly six months before onset, the model predicted ophthalmopathy.

Ophthalmopathy patients had moderate-to-severe active disease, CAS ≥3, NOSPECS ≥4, and disease duration under 3 months. Diagnoses were established using clinical symptoms, serum thyroxine and TRAb, thyroid ultrasound and orbital computed tomography. RNA transcripts were the template for amplifying TCR beta CDR3 regions. The primer set for the first-round RT-PCR of the TCR CDR3 was HTBI. TCRdb reprocessed the multiplex PCR reads via MiXCR and lists one record per CDR3 protein. Among around 240,000 distinct CDR3 sequences, about 16% were seen once, and the ten largest hold around 30%. Sequenced sample: blood. This chain links TRBV9 with TRBJ2-4; D is unclear. The TCR was taken from a woman aged 18 to 35 with Graves' ophthalmopathy. The CDR3 nucleotides are TGTGCCAGCAGCCCCTCATGGGGAGCCAAAAACATTCAGTACTTC. It translates to CASSPSWGAKNIQYF.